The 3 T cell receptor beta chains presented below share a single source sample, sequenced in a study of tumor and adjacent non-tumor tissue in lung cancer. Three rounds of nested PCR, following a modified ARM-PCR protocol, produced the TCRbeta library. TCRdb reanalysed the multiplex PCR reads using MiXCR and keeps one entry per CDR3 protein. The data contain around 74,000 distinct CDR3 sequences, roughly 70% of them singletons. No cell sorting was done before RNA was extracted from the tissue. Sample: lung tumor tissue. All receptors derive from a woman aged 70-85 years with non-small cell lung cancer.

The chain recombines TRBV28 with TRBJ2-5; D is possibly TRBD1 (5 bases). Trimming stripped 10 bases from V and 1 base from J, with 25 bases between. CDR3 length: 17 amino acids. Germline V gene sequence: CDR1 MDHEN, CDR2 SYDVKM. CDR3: CANSMTADKEGQETQYF. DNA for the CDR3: TGTGCCAACAGCATGACAGCCGACAAGGAAGGCCAAGAGACCCAGTACTTC.

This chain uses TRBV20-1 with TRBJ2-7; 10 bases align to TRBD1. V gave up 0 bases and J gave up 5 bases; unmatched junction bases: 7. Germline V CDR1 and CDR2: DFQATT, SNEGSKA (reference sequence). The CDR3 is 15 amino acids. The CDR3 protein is CSAREPGQGTDEQYF. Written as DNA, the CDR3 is TGCAGTGCTAGAGAACCGGGACAGGGGACGGACGAGCAGTACTTC.

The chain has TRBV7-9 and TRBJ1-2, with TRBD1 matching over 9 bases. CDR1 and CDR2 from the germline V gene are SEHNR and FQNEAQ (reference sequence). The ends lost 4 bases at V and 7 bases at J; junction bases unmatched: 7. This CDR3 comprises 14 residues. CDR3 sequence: CASSSRDRDFGYTF. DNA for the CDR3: TGTGCCAGCAGCTCCCGGGACAGGGATTTTGGCTACACCTTC.